Presented here are 27 T cell receptor beta chains from one specimen sequenced in a study of blood T cell repertoires in COVID-19. Only in-frame clones appear in the TCRdb table, and some are missing; sequencing was by immunoSEQ multiplex PCR. The table records roughly 350,000 clones, around nine tenths of them present only once. Material for sequencing was peripheral blood. These receptor sequences come from a woman aged 45-65 years with active or convalescent COVID-19.

This chain connects TRBV15 to TRBJ1-1; no clear D. The CDR3 covers 13 residues. V was trimmed by 6 bases and J by 2 bases, leaving 10 bases between them. CDR1 is LNHNV, CDR2 YYDKDF, per germline (reference sequence). The DNA for the CDR3 is TGTGCCACCAGGGGAGTCCGAAACACTGAAGCTTTCTTT. Translating it yields CATRGVRNTEAFF.

As DNA, the CDR3 is TGTGCCAGTAGTATCAGTACAGGGTCCTACGAGCAGTACTTC. Translation gives CASSISTGSYEQYF. This sequence joins TRBV19 and TRBJ2-7; D might be TRBD1 (6 bases). The CDR3 totals 14 residues. Trimming removed 3 bases from V and 1 base from J, with 10 bases in between. Looked up from germline, CDR1 is LNHDA and CDR2 is SQIVND (reference sequence).

CDR3 protein: CASSAGLGQPQHF. CDR3 nucleotide sequence: TGTGCCAGCAGCGCAGGGTTAGGACAGCCCCAGCATTTT. V usage is TRBV12-3 or TRBV12-4 and J usage is TRBJ1-5; a weak D match, TRBD1 (5 bases). The V end was cut by 6 bases, the J end by 7 bases, with 13 bases between. The CDR3 spans 13 residues.

The rearrangement uses TRBV7-8 and TRBJ2-3, with TRBD2 matching over 7 bases. The V gene end was trimmed by 1 base and the J gene end by 5 bases; junction bases not matched to a gene: 12. The germline V gene has CDR1 SGHVS and CDR2 FQNEAQ. This CDR3 spans 17 amino acids. The DNA for the CDR3 is TGTGCCAGCAGCTTAGGCCTCTTGCGGGAGCTGGTAGATACGCAGTATTTT. Translation: CASSLGLLRELVDTQYF.

This sequence joins TRBV27 and TRBJ1-6, with no clear D. Germline V gene sequence: CDR1 MNHEY, CDR2 SMNVEV (reference sequence). Trimming removed 1 base at V and 5 bases at J, with 12 bases between. CDR3 length: 16 amino acids. The CDR3, as DNA: TGTGCCAGCAGTTTATTTTTTCAGACTAATAATTCACCCCTCCACTTT. The encoded protein is CASSLFFQTNNSPLHF.

The V call is TRBV7-2, the J call TRBJ2-2; TRBD2 agrees at 12 bases. Germline-derived CDR1 and CDR2 are SGHTA and FQGNSA. The CDR3 totals 16 residues. With V trimmed by 5 bases and J by 6 bases, 7 bases remained unmatched. For the CDR3, the DNA is TGTGCCAGCAGCCCTCGGACTAGCGGGATCTCCGGGGAGCTGTTTTTT. Translation: CASSPRTSGISGELFF.

CDR3 in amino acids: CASSYSGGMNEKLFF. The CDR3 DNA sequence: TGTGCCAGCAGTTACTCTGGGGGCATGAATGAAAAACTGTTTTTT. This sequence joins TRBV6-6 and TRBJ1-4, with D possibly TRBD1 on 6 matching bases. The CDR3 loop spans 15 amino acids. Per the germline V gene, CDR1 is MNHNY and CDR2 is SVGAGI (reference sequence). Trimming left V 0 bases short and J 5 bases short, with 10 bases between.

The chain is built from TRBV10-3 and TRBJ1-4; TRBD1 aligns across 7 bases. The V gene end was trimmed by 3 bases and the J gene end by 7 bases; junction bases not matched to a gene: 5. The CDR3 has 14 residues. Germline V gene data show CDR1 as ENHRY and CDR2 as SYGVKD. CDR3 protein: CAISDLGQSEKLFF. The CDR3 nucleotides read TGTGCCATCAGTGACCTGGGACAGTCTGAAAAACTGTTTTTT.

J is TRBJ1-3 and V is TRBV29-1; D is unclear. Trimming took off 5 bases at V and 3 bases at J, with 11 bases between the two ends. CDR1 and CDR2 from the germline V gene are SQVTM and ANQGSEA. CDR3 length: 13 amino acids. CDR3 DNA sequence: TGCAGCGTTTCGCTCGGGGATGGAAACACCATATATTTT. This gives the protein CSVSLGDGNTIYF. The full variable domain, its missing parts supplied by reference TRBV29-1 and TRBJ1-3, is SAVISQKPSRDICQRGTSLTIQCQVDSQVTMMFWYRQQPGQSLTLIATANQGSEATYESGFVIDKFPISRPNLTFSTLTVSNMSPEDSSIYLCSVSLGDGNTIYFGEGSWLTVV.

This clone was observed a single time. This sequence joins TRBV5-5 and TRBJ1-1, with D unclear. The CDR3 has 16 residues. The germline V gene encodes CDR1 SGHKS and CDR2 YYEKEE (reference sequence). Trimming removed 7 bases at V and 1 base at J, with 20 bases between. CDR3 DNA: TGTGCCAGCCAGCTTGGTCGGAGTTCCCCGAACACTGAAGCTTTCTTT. Translated: CASQLGRSSPNTEAFF.

The chain is built from TRBV5-8 and TRBJ1-3; D is undetermined. This CDR3 is 11 amino acids long. The ends were cut back, 5 bases at V and 3 bases at J, with 3 bases in the middle. CDR1 is SGHTS and CDR2 is YDEGEE in the germline V gene. In DNA, the CDR3 is TGTGCCAGCAGACTTGGAAACACCATATATTTT. Protein: CASRLGNTIYF.

The V call is TRBV28, the J call TRBJ1-4; D is perhaps TRBD1 (5 bases). This CDR3 region has 14 residues. Germline-derived CDR1 and CDR2 are MDHEN and SYDVKM. Trimming shortened V by 5 bases and J by 7 bases, and 14 bases separated the two germline ends. The CDR3 spells CASSGQGFGEKLFF. The CDR3 DNA is TGTGCCAGCAGTGGTCAGGGTTTCGGTGAAAAACTGTTTTTT.

The V and J genes are TRBV28 and TRBJ1-5, with TRBD1 matching 7 bases. This CDR3 comprises 15 residues. Trimming cost V 2 bases and J 4 bases; bases outside gene matches: 5. Germline V lookup: CDR1 MDHEN, CDR2 SYDVKM. DNA of the CDR3: TGTGCCAGCAGTTTAGGGCGGACAGGTAATCAGCCCCAGCATTTT. Translated, it gives CASSLGRTGNQPQHF. Full variable domain (rest looked up from reference TRBV28 and TRBJ1-5): DVKVTQSSRYLVKRTGEKVFLECVQDMDHENMFWYRQDPGLGLRLIYFSYDVKMKEKGDIPEGYSVSREKKERFSLILESASTNQTSMYLCASSLGRTGNQPQHFGDGTRLSIL.

The chain uses TRBV4-3 and TRBJ2-4; 7 bases map to TRBD2. The CDR3 loop spans 18 amino acids. Germline CDR1 LGHNA, CDR2 YSLEER. V lost 1 base to trimming and J lost 1 base; unmatched junction nucleotides: 10. Here the CDR3 reads CASSQVSVGEGAKNIQYF. The CDR3 bases are TGCGCCAGCAGCCAAGTTTCTGTAGGGGAGGGGGCCAAAAACATTCAGTACTTC.

This rearrangement joins TRBV6-1 to TRBJ2-3; 11 bases line up with TRBD2. With V trimmed by 3 bases and J by 2 bases, 7 bases remained unmatched. The CDR3 extends over 17 amino acids. The germline V gene encodes CDR1 MNHNS and CDR2 SASEGT. The CDR3, as DNA: TGTGCCAGCAGTGATGTGACTAGCGGGGCCCTCACAGATACGCAGTATTTT. Its translation: CASSDVTSGALTDTQYF.

This clone was detected only once. This chain uses TRBV6-2 or TRBV6-3 with TRBJ1-1; D gene uncertain. Trimming took 2 bases from V and 0 from J, leaving 4 bases between them. The CDR3 totals 13 residues. Germline-derived CDR1 and CDR2 are MNHEY and SVGEGT. The CDR3 spells CASSYVVNTEAFF. CDR3 nucleotide sequence: TGTGCCAGCAGTTACGTAGTGAACACTGAAGCTTTCTTT.

The V call is TRBV5-4, the J call TRBJ2-3; 10 bases match TRBD1. Germline CDR1 is SGHNT and CDR2 is YYREEE (reference sequence). Trimming at V came to 1 base and at J to 4 bases, leaving 15 bases not matched to a gene. This CDR3 is built from 19 residues. The CDR3 DNA reads TGTGCCAGCAGCTTGATCTTGGGACAGGGGAGCGTTATCCCAGATACGCAGTATTTT. It specifies CASSLILGQGSVIPDTQYF.

V is TRBV3-1 (or the pseudogene TRBV3-2) and J is TRBJ2-1, with 9 bases matching TRBD2. Germline-derived CDR1 and CDR2 are LGHDT and YNNKEL (reference sequence). Trimming cost V 4 bases and J 9 bases; bases outside gene matches: 19. This CDR3 has 18 residues. CDR3 amino acids: CASSLRPGSGRRNVEQFF. The CDR3 DNA reads as TGTGCCAGCAGCCTCCGACCCGGGAGCGGGAGGAGGAACGTTGAGCAGTTCTTC.

The chain uses TRBV30 and TRBJ1-1; D gene unclear. V shed 2 bases and J shed 1 base, with 14 bases lying between them. There are 15 residues in the CDR3. Per the germline V gene, CDR1 is GTSNPN and CDR2 is SVGIG (reference sequence). CDR3 loop: CAWSPRLTGNTEAFF. CDR3 coding DNA: TGTGCCTGGAGTCCTCGGTTAACCGGGAACACTGAAGCTTTCTTT.

The chain is built from TRBV29-1 and TRBJ1-4; D remains ambiguous. V gave up 5 bases and J gave up 7 bases, with 8 bases separating them. Germline-derived CDR1 and CDR2 are SQVTM and ANQGSEA. The CDR3 extends over 11 amino acids. The CDR3 sequence: CSVRVVEKLFF. Written as DNA, the CDR3 is TGCAGCGTTCGGGTGGTTGAAAAACTGTTTTTT.

This clone was counted only a few times. This chain uses TRBV7-2 with TRBJ1-4; D is ambiguous. V lost 4 bases to trimming and J lost 4 bases, with 10 bases between them. There are 14 residues in the CDR3. Germline V gene data show CDR1 as SGHTA and CDR2 as FQGNSA. The CDR3 sequence: CASSSPFGNEKLFF. In DNA form, the CDR3 reads TGTGCCAGCAGCTCTCCGTTCGGTAATGAAAAACTGTTTTTT. The whole variable domain, filled in from reference TRBV7-2 and TRBJ1-4, reads GAGVSQSPSNKVTEKGKDVELRCDPISGHTALYWYRQSLGQGLEFLIYFQGNSAPDKSGLPSDRFSAERTGGSVSTLTIQRTQQEDSAVYLCASSSPFGNEKLFFGSGTQLSVL.

J is TRBJ2-7 and V is TRBV15; 9 bases match TRBD1. V lost 0 bases and J lost 2; bases outside the gene matches: 8. The CDR3 loop spans 17 amino acids. Germline lookup yields CDR1 LNHNV and CDR2 YYDKDF (reference sequence). CDR3: CATSREIDRGYTYEQYF. In DNA, the CDR3 is TGTGCCACCAGCAGAGAAATCGACAGGGGGTATACCTACGAGCAGTACTTC.

The rearrangement joins TRBV12-3 or TRBV12-4 to TRBJ1-3, with D unresolved. V was cut by 7 bases and J by 3 bases, with 10 bases left in between. CDR3 length equals 13 residues. CDR3 sequence: CASTLMRGNTIYF. The CDR3 DNA reads as TGTGCCAGCACCCTCATGCGTGGAAACACCATATATTTT.

J is TRBJ2-1 and V is TRBV2; D is unresolved. This CDR3 contains 11 residues. From germline, CDR1 is SNHLY and CDR2 FYNNEI. Trimming took 5 bases from V and 8 from J, leaving 7 bases between them. CDR3 DNA sequence: TGTGCCAGCAGTATAGAGCATGAGCAGTTCTTC. Translating it yields CASSIEHEQFF.

This clone was counted a single time. The gene calls are TRBV29-1 and TRBJ1-1; D may be TRBD1 (6 bases). V lost 3 bases and J lost 1, with 12 bases in between. This CDR3 region has 14 residues. Germline V gene data show CDR1 as SQVTM and CDR2 as ANQGSEA. Here the CDR3 reads CSVDAGAPNTEAFF. CDR3 nucleotide sequence: TGCAGCGTTGATGCAGGGGCGCCGAACACTGAAGCTTTCTTT.

This chain uses TRBV11-2 with TRBJ2-7; 9 bases agree with TRBD2. The V gene end was trimmed by 3 bases and the J gene end by 3 bases; junction bases not matched to a gene: 9. The CDR3 consists of 16 residues. CDR1 SGHAT and CDR2 FQNNGV come from the germline V gene. CDR3 in DNA: TGTGCCAGCAGCTTGGGTGGGACTAGCAGATTCTACGAGCAGTACTTC. Translation: CASSLGGTSRFYEQYF.

The sample holds one count of this clone. This sequence joins TRBV30 and TRBJ2-7; weak D call: TRBD1 (5 bases). Germline V CDR1 and CDR2: GTSNPN, SVGIG (reference sequence). V was cut by 5 bases and J by 6 bases, with 11 bases left in between. This CDR3 has 11 residues. CDR3 in amino acids: CAWQGTSEQYF. The CDR3 nucleotides read TGTGCCTGGCAGGGTACCTCCGAGCAGTACTTC.